A single sample is the source of the 14 T cell receptor beta chains below, sequenced in a study of T cell changes during pregnancy in multiple sclerosis. Sequencing used immunoSEQ multiplex PCR; TCRdb keeps in-frame clones, though not all of them. This table holds tens of thousands of clones, 85% to 90% found once. Material: CD4+ T cells from peripheral blood mononuclear cells, obtained in the first trimester of pregnancy. The receptors shown here come from a female donor with multiple sclerosis, enrolled in a pregnancy study.

J is TRBJ2-2 and V is TRBV5-3; tentative D call: TRBD2 (6 bases). TRBV5-3 has ORF status, its function being uncertain. V lost 4 bases to trimming and J lost 6 bases, with 13 bases between them. The CDR3 spans 14 residues. CDR3 in amino acids: CARSVGEAPGELFF. DNA of the CDR3: TGTGCCAGAAGCGTAGGGGAGGCTCCCGGGGAGCTGTTTTTT.

The chain recombines TRBV29-1 with TRBJ1-2; D remains unclear. Germline CDR1 reads SQVTM; CDR2 reads ANQGSEA. V lost 3 bases, J lost 3 bases, and 5 bases lay in between. The length of the CDR3 is 11 residues. DNA for the CDR3: TGCAGCGTTGACTTAGACTATGGCTACACCTTC. This sequence encodes CSVDLDYGYTF.

This clone appeared once. This chain uses TRBV21-1 with TRBJ1-5. TRBV21-1 is noted as a pseudogene. The CDR3 is 15 residues long. The CDR3 reads CASSKKRLLNQPQHF. In DNA, the CDR3 is TGTGCCAGCAGCAAAAAGCGCCTCCTCAATCAGCCCCAGCATTTT.

The chain has TRBV18 and TRBJ2-1; maybe TRBD2 (5 bases). V lost 0 bases and J 0 bases, leaving 15 bases between the germline ends. Per germline, CDR1 KGHSH and CDR2 LQKENI. The CDR3 consists of 18 residues. The CDR3, as DNA: TGTGCCAGCTCACCACCTCGGGGTTTCACGAGCTCCTACAATGAGCAGTTCTTC. It translates to CASSPPRGFTSSYNEQFF.

The chain employs TRBV28 and TRBJ2-1; D may be TRBD2 (6 bases). Per the germline V gene, CDR1 is MDHEN and CDR2 is SYDVKM. Trimming cost V 5 bases and J 4 bases, with 9 bases left between them. The CDR3 runs 13 residues. The CDR3 is CASSSGGYNEQFF. CDR3 nucleotides: TGTGCCAGCAGTAGCGGAGGGTACAATGAGCAGTTCTTC.

The chain carries TRBV10-2 and TRBJ2-6; possible D gene TRBD1, 5 bases. CDR3 length: 15 residues. The germline gives CDR1 WSHSY, CDR2 SAAADI. Trimming shortened V by 3 bases and J by 0 bases, and 6 bases separated the two germline ends. Written as DNA, the CDR3 is TGCGCCAGCAGTGACAGGGCCTCTGGGGCCAACGTCCTGACTTTC. Translated, it gives CASSDRASGANVLTF.

DNA for the CDR3: TGTGCCAGCCTAAACAGGGGGCCCCTGAGCACTGAAGCTTTCTTT. Its translation: CASLNRGPLSTEAFF. This chain uses TRBV19 with TRBJ1-1; TRBD1 matches 9 bases. J was trimmed by 4 bases and V by 9 bases; bases with no gene match: 12. The CDR3 runs 15 residues. Germline CDR1 LNHDA, CDR2 SQIVND (reference sequence).

This sequence joins TRBV19 and TRBJ2-2; D is perhaps TRBD2 (6 bases). The CDR3 loop spans 18 amino acids. Germline CDR1 LNHDA, CDR2 SQIVND (reference sequence). The V end was cut by 10 bases, the J end by 0 bases, with 24 bases between. CDR3 DNA sequence: TGTGCCACCACACCGGGGTCTCGGGGGAGTACGAACACCGGGGAGCTGTTTTTT. As protein: CATTPGSRGSTNTGELFF. Full variable domain (rest looked up from reference TRBV19 and TRBJ2-2): DGGITQSPKYLFRKEGQNVTLSCEQNLNHDAMYWYRQDPGQGLRLIYYSQIVNDFQKGDIAEGYSVSREKKESFPLTVTSAQKNPTAFYLCATTPGSRGSTNTGELFFGEGSRLTVL.

The chain links TRBV7-6 to TRBJ1-1; the match to TRBD1 covers 7 bases. From germline, CDR1 is SGHVS and CDR2 FNYEAQ. The CDR3 spans 15 residues. The V gene end was trimmed by 2 bases and the J gene end by 2 bases; junction bases not matched to a gene: 5. CDR3 nucleotide sequence: TGTGCCAGCAGCTTACTAGGGACAGCTAACACTGAAGCTTTCTTT. Translated: CASSLLGTANTEAFF.

The chain joins TRBV7-9 to TRBJ1-2; TRBD1 agrees at 10 bases. After removal of 6 bases from V and 6 bases from J, the junction contained 22 bases not matched to a gene. The V gene's germline CDR1 is SEHNR and CDR2 FQNEAQ (reference sequence). The CDR3 consists of 19 residues. The CDR3 here is CASSPQLSTPRTGGDGYTF. For the CDR3, the DNA is TGTGCCAGCAGTCCGCAGCTTTCCACCCCCAGGACAGGGGGGGATGGCTACACCTTC.

J is TRBJ1-4 and V is TRBV4-3; a possible D gene is TRBD1 (6 bases). The CDR3 sequence is 15 residues long. CDR1 and CDR2 from the germline V gene are LGHNA and YSLEER. Trimming cost V 4 bases and J 4 bases, with 13 bases left between them. DNA for the CDR3: TGCGCCAGCAGCCCCCTCCCAGGGGATAATGAAAAACTGTTTTTT. Translation gives CASSPLPGDNEKLFF.

The rearrangement joins TRBV6-6 to TRBJ1-5; D call uncertain. Per germline, CDR1 MNHNY and CDR2 SVGAGI (reference sequence). Trimming stripped 2 bases from V and 2 bases from J, with 13 bases between. There are 16 residues in the CDR3. In nucleotides, the CDR3 is TGTGCCAGCAGTTACCACGCAGGCTTGGGCAATCAGCCCCAGCATTTT. It yields the protein CASSYHAGLGNQPQHF.

The chain has TRBV19 and TRBJ1-6; 7 positions match TRBD1. V trimming: 6 bases; J trimming: 0 bases; junction bases outside the gene matches: 5. In germline, CDR1 is LNHDA, CDR2 SQIVND (reference sequence). CDR3 length equals 16 residues. The CDR3 sequence: CASRAGGSSYNSPLHF. CDR3 DNA: TGTGCCAGTAGAGCAGGGGGGAGCTCCTATAATTCACCCCTCCACTTT. Full variable domain (missing parts from reference TRBV19 and TRBJ1-6): DGGITQSPKYLFRKEGQNVTLSCEQNLNHDAMYWYRQDPGQGLRLIYYSQIVNDFQKGDIAEGYSVSREKKESFPLTVTSAQKNPTAFYLCASRAGGSSYNSPLHFGNGTRLTVT.

The chain recombines TRBV19 with TRBJ1-6, with 7 bases fitting TRBD1. Trimming removed 3 bases from V and 11 bases from J; junction bases left unmatched: 10. Germline values: CDR1 LNHDA, CDR2 SQIVND (reference sequence). CDR3 length equals 15 residues. CDR3 coding DNA: TGTGCCAGTAGTATTTCGGGACAGTCCTCGACACCCCTCCACTTT. Translating gives CASSISGQSSTPLHF.